This TCR beta chain was observed in a study of T cells expressing NK-cell markers. Study as a whole: Most of the eight sequenced donors tested HCMV-seropositive; one tested seronegative. Overall study results and limits: Top CD8+ clonotypes included the dominant CD3+CD56+NKG2C+ clonotypes in six donors.

With regard to this clonotype: The antigen is undetermined.

TCRdb re-called the 5' RACE reads, yielding one record per CDR3 amino acid sequence without DNA. This sample's table has a few hundred thousand distinct CDR3 sequences. The CDR3 runs 13 residues. Germline V gene sequence: CDR1 SQVTM, CDR2 ANQGSEA. This TCR was recovered from a woman aged 45-60 years in good health. The sequenced sample was blood T cells: a sorted CD56 or NKG2C T cell subset, CD4+ or CD8+ T cells, or bulk PBMC T cells (not recorded which). The chain combines TRBV29-1 with TRBJ2-2; TCRdb lists TRBD2, though no DNA is available to test this call. CDR3 amino acids: CSVGTTLGGELFF.